This T cell receptor (beta chain) comes out of a study of shared clonotypes between healthy human individuals. Here immunoSEQ multiplex PCR was the method, and the copy in TCRdb shows in-frame clones only, minus some. The table shows roughly 2.2 million clones, with 80% to 95% occurring only once. The source is a man aged 18 to 29 in good health. Some clones in this sample may be carry-over from other donors' samples. The material sequenced was naive CD4+ T cells from PBMCs. Subset reported: CD45RA+ positively selected.

Here the CDR3 DNA reads TGTGCCAGCAGCCTACTAGCGGGTGAGCAGTTCTTC. Its translation is CASSLLAGEQFF. The chain employs TRBV7-9 and TRBJ2-1, with 9 bases that match TRBD2. The CDR3 is 12 residues long. J gave up 9 bases and V 5 bases, and 2 bases lay outside the gene matches. Germline loops: CDR1 SEHNR, CDR2 FQNEAQ (reference sequence).